This note documents a single TCR beta chain sequence. Sequencing used immunoSEQ multiplex PCR; TCRdb keeps in-frame clones, though not all of them. The sample has about 89,000 clones, more than 70% seen once. These data originate in a study of blood T cell repertoires in COVID-19. Study-wide context: The analysed material was cDNA or gDNA that came from T cells, B-cell-depleted T cells, or PBMCs.

CDR1 KGHDR and CDR2 SFDVKD come from the germline V gene. Trimming took 4 bases from V and 8 from J, leaving 10 bases between them. This CDR3 region has 12 residues. The TCR sequence derives from a woman of 80 years or more with acute or convalescent COVID-19. What was sequenced was peripheral blood. The gene calls are TRBV24-1 and TRBJ1-2; D unclear. This CDR3 reads CATSDRGGGYTF. The CDR3 region has the DNA TGTGCCACCAGTGACCGGGGTGGAGGCTACACCTTC.